The clone carrying this TCR beta chain appeared a few times. TCRdb itself ran the 5' RACE reads through MiXCR, one entry per CDR3 protein. The sample lists some 760,000 distinct CDR3 sequences; around a sixth were seen once. The CDR3 runs to 14 residues. CDR1 and CDR2 (germline): SGHRS, YFSETQ. Losses at the gene ends were 1 base for V and 3 bases for J; bases not matched to a gene: 3. This sample was taken from a study of identical twins. The same sample was also studied in work on T cells expressing NK-cell markers.

This clonotype was obtained from a woman younger than 30 in good health. The chain couples TRBV5-1 to TRBJ2-5, with 7 bases aligning to TRBD2. The material sequenced was PBMCs. This CDR3 is CASSLWLAEETQYF. The DNA of the CDR3 is TGCGCCAGCAGCTTGTGGCTAGCGGAAGAGACCCAGTACTTC.